The clone carrying this TCR beta chain turned up a few times. Its target is not known. Assay: immunoSEQ multiplex PCR; the TCRdb copy retains only in-frame clones and omits some. The sample has 25,000 to 35,000 clones, roughly 87% seen once; the top ten hold about 2.4%. V was clipped by 2 bases and J by 1 base, with 3 bases between them. CDR3 size: 13 residues. Germline values: CDR1 SNHLY, CDR2 FYNNEI. These data come from a study of PD-1 blockade in classical Hodgkin lymphoma. General study points: Compared with baseline, CD4+ but not CD8+ TCR diversity had risen significantly by C4D1. As was reported, newly diagnosed patients showed lower baseline TCR diversity than healthy donors did. Repertoire differences have undefined causes, possibly disease activity or prior therapy. Those patients who began receiving nivolumab less than 1 year after ASCT had lower diversity, and they were excluded.

Each patient's relapse followed autologous stem cell transplantation, and brentuximab vedotin exposure varied. Researchers report purifying CD4+ T cells from thawed PBMCs by magnetic negative selection. The TCR comes from a human donor with classical Hodgkin lymphoma. The starting material was CD4+ T cells from blood, obtained at baseline. The V and J genes are TRBV2 and TRBJ1-3; D remains ambiguous. The CDR3 here is CASSEQSGNTIYF. CDR3 coding DNA: TGTGCCAGCAGTGAACAGTCTGGAAACACCATATATTTT.